These 14 T cell receptor beta chains originate from one sample sequenced in a study of shared clonotypes between healthy human individuals. In the naive CD8 group, cells lacked CD45RO and were positively selected for CCR7, so terminally differentiated effector memory CD45RA+ cells were left out. Some clones are missing from TCRdb's copy, which holds only in-frame ones; the method was immunoSEQ multiplex PCR. In the table there are around 2,000,000 clones, about 92% of which are singletons. Sequencing used naive CD8+ T cells from PBMCs. The origin of the receptors is a young man in good health. Some clones in this sample may be carry-over from other donors' samples.

Comments on this clone: The same CDR3 is also encoded by other DNA sequences in this sample. The CDR3 nucleotides are TGTGCCAGCAGTTTAGGATATACAGATACGCAGTATTTT. It translates to CASSLGYTDTQYF. The rearrangement uses TRBV28 and TRBJ2-3; no reliable D call. CDR3 length: 13 amino acids. Germline V gives CDR1 MDHEN, CDR2 SYDVKM. V dropped 2 bases and J dropped 3 bases, with 6 bases sitting between them.

This sequence joins TRBV18 and TRBJ2-7, with TRBD2 matching 8 bases. This CDR3 is 16 amino acids long. Germline V CDR1 and CDR2: KGHSH, LQKENI. V lost 3 bases and J lost 0; bases outside the gene matches: 7. CDR3 DNA: TGTGCCAGCTCACCGGGACTAGATAAATACTCCTACGAGCAGTACTTC. Its protein is CASSPGLDKYSYEQYF.

This chain joins TRBV11-2 and TRBJ2-4; maybe TRBD2 (5 bases). Per the germline V gene, CDR1 is SGHAT and CDR2 is FQNNGV. The CDR3 spans 17 residues. The V and J ends lost 4 bases and 0 bases respectively, with 16 bases between them. CDR3 DNA: TGTGCCAGCAGCTCGACCACTAGAATGTTAGCCAAAAACATTCAGTACTTC. It is translated as CASSSTTRMLAKNIQYF.

This chain links TRBV6-5 with TRBJ1-5; D is perhaps TRBD1 (6 bases). This CDR3 is built from 15 residues. The germline V and J ends were trimmed by 2 bases and 7 bases, with 15 bases remaining between them. Germline assignment: CDR1 MNHEY and CDR2 SVGAGI. This CDR3 reads CASSYAEGVEQPQHF. CDR3 coding DNA: TGTGCCAGCAGTTACGCTGAGGGGGTAGAGCAGCCCCAGCATTTT.

With respect to this clone: Distinct nucleotide sequences in the sample also encode this CDR3. The chain is built from TRBV19 and TRBJ1-3; D is unresolved. The CDR3 has 14 amino acids. Germline V CDR1 and CDR2: LNHDA, SQIVND (reference sequence). The ends were cut back, 5 bases at V and 1 base at J, with 9 bases in the middle. CDR3 in amino acids: CASSWRGSGNTIYF. The CDR3 DNA follows: TGTGCCAGTAGTTGGCGGGGTTCTGGAAACACCATATATTTT.

This clone was recorded only once. The V call is TRBV7-8, the J call TRBJ2-3; D call uncertain. The V and J ends lost 0 bases and 6 bases respectively, with 7 bases between them. Germline CDR1 SGHVS, CDR2 FQNEAQ. The CDR3 is 13 residues long. The CDR3 region has the DNA TGTGCCAGCAGCTTAGCCAGCTGGGATACGCAGTATTTT. This encodes CASSLASWDTQYF. Supplemented by reference TRBV7-8 and TRBJ2-3, the full variable domain reads GAGVSQSPRYKVAKRGQDVALRCDPISGHVSLFWYQQALGQGPEFLTYFQNEAQLDKSGLPSDRFFAERPEGSVSTLKIQRTQQEDSAVYLCASSLASWDTQYFGPGTRLTVL.

The chain combines TRBV7-2 with TRBJ2-3, with D unclear. The CDR3 has 15 residues. Per the germline V gene, CDR1 is SGHTA and CDR2 is FQGNSA. The germline V and J ends were trimmed by 0 bases and 4 bases, with 11 bases remaining between them. The CDR3 sequence is CASSLALHGSDTQYF. In nucleotides, the CDR3 is TGTGCCAGCAGCTTAGCGCTCCACGGATCAGATACGCAGTATTTT.

The chain employs TRBV11-2 and TRBJ2-1, with D maybe TRBD1 (5 bases). Deletions cut 1 base from V and 3 bases from J, with 13 bases between. Germline CDR1 and CDR2: SGHAT and FQNNGV. The CDR3 runs to 16 residues. The CDR3 nucleotides are TGTGCCAGCAGCTTAGTCGGCAGGGAAGGCTACAATGAGCAGTTCTTC. Translated, it gives CASSLVGREGYNEQFF.

J is TRBJ2-7 and V is TRBV29-1; D possibly uses TRBD1 or TRBD2 (6 bases each). The V end lost 3 bases, the J end lost 6 bases, and 12 bases lay between the germline ends. The germline V gene has CDR1 SQVTM and CDR2 ANQGSEA. This CDR3 is 12 amino acids long. The CDR3 DNA reads as TGCAGCGTTGAGTCGGGGGCCGGCGAGCAGTACTTC. Translation: CSVESGAGEQYF.

The chain recombines TRBV27 with TRBJ2-7; the match to TRBD2 covers 8 bases. This CDR3 comprises 15 residues. The J segment lost 4 bases and the V segment lost 6 bases, leaving 11 bases of the junction unmatched. Germline assignment: CDR1 MNHEY and CDR2 SMNVEV (reference sequence). CDR3 loop: CASSRQTGGWYEQYF. Here the CDR3 DNA reads TGTGCCAGCAGCCGCCAGACGGGAGGGTGGTACGAGCAGTACTTC.

V gene TRBV7-6 combines with J gene TRBJ2-3; 7 bases line up with TRBD2. The ends lost 2 bases at V and 0 bases at J; junction bases unmatched: 2. The V gene's germline CDR1 is SGHVS and CDR2 FNYEAQ. The CDR3 spans 15 residues. The CDR3 here is CASSLLAESTDTQYF. The CDR3 DNA is TGTGCCAGCAGCTTACTAGCGGAGAGCACAGATACGCAGTATTTT.

This chain connects TRBV9 to TRBJ1-1, with a possible D match to TRBD1 (6 bases). V shed 2 bases and J shed 7 bases, with 12 bases lying between them. There are 13 residues in the CDR3. CDR1 SGDLS and CDR2 YYNGEE come from the germline V gene. CDR3 DNA sequence: TGTGCCAGCAGCGTCGGACAGAGAGATGAAGCTTTCTTT. This encodes CASSVGQRDEAFF.

The CDR3 here is CASSVGPWGHGDTQYF. The CDR3, as DNA: TGTGCCAGCAGCGTAGGCCCTTGGGGGCATGGGGATACGCAGTATTTT. This chain links TRBV9 with TRBJ2-3; D possibly corresponds to TRBD1 (6 bases). CDR1 and CDR2 from the germline V gene are SGDLS and YYNGEE. The CDR3 consists of 16 residues. Trimming stripped 0 bases from V and 6 bases from J, with 17 bases between.

The J gene is TRBJ2-7, the V gene TRBV11-1; tentatively, D is TRBD2 (6 bases). CDR1 and CDR2 (germline): SGHAT, FQDESV (reference sequence). The CDR3 consists of 18 residues. Trimming left V 3 bases short and J 1 base short, with 22 bases between. The chain's CDR3 is CASSFGRGFEGISYEQYF. The CDR3 coding sequence is TGTGCCAGCAGCTTCGGACGGGGGTTCGAGGGGATATCCTACGAGCAGTACTTC.